This T cell receptor (beta chain) was observed in a study of blood T cell repertoires in COVID-19. At the level of the study: Acute and convalescent COVID-19 samples came from the United States, Italy and Spain. PBMCs, B-cell-depleted T cells, or T cells provided the cDNA or gDNA that made up the material.

In the study's own analysis: Quantification of nucleated cells was approximated via reference gene primer amplification. Sequencing was performed with immunoSEQ multiplex PCR; in TCRdb, only in-frame clones are kept and a portion is missing. D and trimming were read from the DNA, whereas the V and J calls and clone size are those reported in that table. Of a few hundred thousand clones listed, around 88% were seen once; the top ten hold about 7%. The junction had 4 bases not matched to a gene; V was cut back by 1 base and J by 1 base. Germline-derived CDR1 and CDR2 are LGHDT and YNNKEL (reference sequence). The CDR3 totals 16 residues.

Sequenced material: peripheral blood. The receptor was derived from a woman under 40 who had recovered from COVID-19. The chain couples TRBV3-1 (or the pseudogene TRBV3-2) to TRBJ2-1, with 7 bases fitting TRBD2. The CDR3 bases are TGTGCCAGCAGCCAAGGAGCGGGGAGGTCCTACAATGAGCAGTTCTTC. Protein sequence: CASSQGAGRSYNEQFF.